The rows below give T cell receptor beta chains drawn from one sample of a study of T cell repertoires in cytomegalovirus infection. Antigens for these TCRs are unknown. TCRdb itself ran the reads through MiXCR, one entry per CDR3 protein. This table has about 890,000 distinct CDR3 sequences, roughly a third appearing once. This specimen consisted of cultured CD8+ T cells from PBMCs, obtained from culture after CMV antigen stimulation. These receptors were obtained from a human donor in good health (CMV status not recorded). Some clones in this sample may be carry-over from other donors' samples. The CDR3 runs from the conserved cysteine through the conserved F or W. The D gene is left open where the match is weak. Where a row states a size, it is once, few, many or the class of an expanded clone; other rows omit it.

J gene	D gene	clone size	V gene	CDR3 protein	CDR3 DNA
TRBJ2-3	TRBD2	few	TRBV7-8	CASSSGTSGGVRTDTQYF	TGTGCCAGCAGCTCCGGGACTAGCGGGGGGGTTAGAACAGATACGCAGTATTTT
TRBJ1-1	-	few	TRBV25-1	CASSSPGRTTEAFF	TGTGCCAGCAGTTCGCCAGGCCGGACCACTGAAGCTTTCTTT
TRBJ2-1	TRBD1	many	TRBV7-8	CASSYRTGGIEQFF	TGTGCCAGCAGCTATCGGACAGGGGGAATTGAGCAGTTCTTC
TRBJ1-1	-	-	TRBV29-1	CSVPDNTEAFF	TGCAGCGTCCCTGATAACACTGAAGCTTTCTTT
TRBJ1-1	-	-	TRBV27	CASSPSSISGAEAFF	TGTGCCAGCAGCCCCAGCTCTATCTCCGGGGCTGAAGCTTTCTTT
TRBJ1-1	-	-	TRBV5-4	CASSPIGEATEAFF	TGTGCCAGCAGCCCCATTGGGGAGGCCACTGAAGCTTTCTTT
TRBJ2-7	-	-	TRBV27	CASSSSGQSYEQYF	TGTGCCAGCAGTTCATCCGGACAGTCCTACGAGCAGTACTTC
TRBJ2-3	-	many	TRBV7-9	CASSPRGGATADTQYF	TGTGCCAGCAGCCCGAGAGGGGGGGCAACGGCAGATACGCAGTATTTT
TRBJ2-7	TRBD1	-	TRBV5-5	CASSMDRVIGYEQYF	TGTGCCAGCAGCATGGACAGGGTGATCGGCTACGAGCAGTACTTC
TRBJ1-2	-	few	TRBV7-9	CASSLGQVLGYTF	TGTGCCAGCAGCTTAGGACAGGTGCTTGGCTACACCTTC
TRBJ2-3	TRBD2	-	TRBV5-6	CASSLGLAGASTDTQYF	TGTGCCAGCAGCCTCGGACTAGCGGGCGCTAGCACAGATACGCAGTATTTT
TRBJ1-2	-	many	TRBV7-2	CASSFGGQFNYGYTF	TGTGCCAGCAGCTTTGGGGGGCAGTTTAACTATGGCTACACCTTC
TRBJ1-6	TRBD1	-	TRBV6-2/TRBV6-3	CASKIWTGDSPLHF	TGTGCCAGCAAGATATGGACAGGGGATTCACCCCTCCACTTT
TRBJ2-1	-	few	TRBV7-9	CASSLPSTGSSYNEQFF	TGTGCCAGCAGCTTGCCCTCGACGGGGAGCTCCTACAATGAGCAGTTCTTC
TRBJ1-3	-	few	TRBV7-9	CASSSQQVDTIYF	TGTGCCAGCAGCTCACAGCAGGTGGACACCATATATTTT
TRBJ1-3	TRBD1	-	TRBV7-6	CASSGYRGLSGNTIYF	TGTGCCAGCAGCGGTTACAGGGGGCTCTCTGGAAACACCATATATTTT
TRBJ2-5	-	-	TRBV27	CASSLHGQSATQETQYF	TGTGCCAGCAGTTTACATGGGCAGAGCGCTACCCAAGAGACCCAGTACTTC
TRBJ1-1	-	-	TRBV18	CASRDREAFF	TGTGCCAGCCGAGACAGGGAAGCTTTCTTT
TRBJ1-1	-	few	TRBV12-3/TRBV12-4	CASSLGATFF	TGTGCCAGCAGTTTAGGGGCCACATTCTTT
TRBJ1-1	-	-	TRBV19	CASTHRGAWSTEAFF	TGTGCCAGTACTCACCGGGGTGCTTGGAGCACTGAAGCTTTCTTT
TRBJ2-2	-	few	TRBV7-9	CASSLDPAGNTGELFF	TGTGCCAGCAGTCTAGACCCCGCCGGGAACACCGGGGAGCTGTTTTTT
TRBJ1-1	-	-	TRBV10-2	CASSEPRENTEAFF	TGCGCCAGCAGTGAACCCCGGGAGAACACTGAAGCTTTCTTT
TRBJ2-3	TRBD1	many	TRBV7-2	CASSYPGQPTDTQYF	TGTGCCAGCAGCTATCCGGGACAGCCCACAGATACGCAGTATTTT
TRBJ2-1	TRBD2	few	TRBV24-1	CATASGGWYNEQFF	TGTGCCACGGCCAGCGGGGGGTGGTACAATGAGCAGTTCTTC
TRBJ2-1	-	-	TRBV6-6	CASSYTPGGRNNEQFF	TGTGCCAGCAGTTACACCCCCGGGGGCCGGAACAATGAGCAGTTCTTC
TRBJ2-2	-	few	TRBV6-1	CASTQKRGASGELFF	TGTGCCAGCACTCAGAAACGGGGGGCATCCGGGGAGCTGTTTTTT
TRBJ2-7	TRBD1	-	TRBV5-1	CASSLALTGPSYEQYF	TGCGCCAGCAGCTTGGCCCTGACAGGGCCCTCCTACGAGCAGTACTTC
TRBJ2-1	-	many	TRBV7-8	CASSLTLSSYNEQFF	TGTGCCAGCAGCTTGACTCTGAGCTCCTACAATGAGCAGTTCTTC
TRBJ2-1	TRBD2	-	TRBV29-1	CSVLGLAVGDEQFF	TGCAGCGTTCTAGGACTAGCGGTAGGAGATGAGCAGTTCTTC
TRBJ2-7	-	-	TRBV6-5	CASSYSSWRDTSYEQYF	TGTGCCAGCAGTTACTCGAGTTGGCGGGACACCTCCTACGAGCAGTACTTC
TRBJ2-7	-	-	TRBV29-1	CSVEVRPYEQYF	TGCAGCGTTGAAGTTCGGCCCTACGAGCAGTACTTC
TRBJ2-6	TRBD2	few	TRBV5-1	CASSPREGSGANVLTF	TGCGCCAGCAGCCCTAGGGAGGGGTCTGGGGCCAACGTCCTGACTTTC
TRBJ1-1	-	many	TRBV27	CASSFLGVNTEAFF	TGTGCCAGCAGTTTTCTAGGGGTGAACACTGAAGCTTTCTTT
TRBJ2-1	TRBD2	few	TRBV6-1	CASRSLSGGENNEQFF	TGTGCCAGCAGGTCTCTTAGCGGGGGGGAAAATAATGAGCAGTTCTTC
TRBJ2-6	TRBD1	once	TRBV5-4	CASTHPGTGGAGANVLSF	TGTGCCAGCACCCACCCGGGGACAGGTGGAGCTGGGGCCAACGTCCTGAGTTTC
TRBJ2-2	-	-	TRBV4-1	CASSHWTETGGELFF	TGCGCCAGCAGCCATTGGACCGAAACGGGGGGGGAGCTGTTTTTT
TRBJ1-2	-	-	TRBV7-6	CASSIDGNGGYTF	TGTGCCAGCAGCATCGACGGTAACGGAGGCTACACCTTC
TRBJ1-5	-	many	TRBV7-2	CASSLGAGINQPQHF	TGTGCCAGCAGCTTAGGGGCAGGGATCAATCAGCCCCAGCATTTT
TRBJ2-1	-	few	TRBV5-1	CASSLAWLQGGYNEQFF	TGCGCCAGCAGCTTGGCGTGGTTACAGGGTGGCTACAATGAGCAGTTCTTC
TRBJ1-2	-	-	TRBV6-6	CASTPTRGASYGYTF	TGTGCCAGCACCCCGACGAGGGGGGCTAGCTATGGCTACACCTTC
TRBJ2-1	TRBD2	-	TRBV4-1	CASSPHASGGSSYNEQFF	TGCGCCAGCAGCCCCCACGCTAGCGGGGGGAGCTCCTACAATGAGCAGTTCTTC
TRBJ2-3	TRBD2	few	TRBV7-9	CASSRGGGADTQYF	TGTGCCAGCAGCCGGGGGGGGGGTGCAGATACGCAGTATTTT
TRBJ1-1	-	-	TRBV5-6	CASSFGFVNTEAFF	TGTGCCAGCAGCTTTGGTTTTGTGAACACTGAAGCTTTCTTT
TRBJ1-1	-	many	TRBV12-3/TRBV12-4	CASSWSLNTEAFF	TGTGCCAGCAGCTGGTCCTTGAACACTGAAGCTTTCTTT
TRBJ1-1	-	-	TRBV6-6	CASLRRAGVSAEAFF	TGTGCCAGCTTACGTAGGGCTGGAGTGAGCGCTGAAGCTTTCTTT
TRBJ2-5	TRBD1	few	TRBV11-1	CASRLTYEGAETQYF	TGTGCCAGCAGACTTACTTATGAGGGGGCAGAGACCCAGTACTTC
TRBJ1-1	-	-	TRBV10-3	CAISDRPQGNTEAFF	TGTGCCATCAGTGACCGCCCCCAAGGGAACACTGAAGCTTTCTTT
TRBJ1-5	-	-	TRBV19	CASSMTRSQPQHF	TGTGCCAGTAGTATGACCCGGAGTCAGCCCCAGCATTTT
TRBJ2-1	TRBD1	many	TRBV12-3/TRBV12-4	CASSQSTGAYNEQFF	TGTGCCAGCAGTCAATCGACAGGGGCCTACAATGAGCAGTTCTTC
TRBJ2-1	TRBD1	few	TRBV10-3	CAISEGDRGSNEQFF	TGTGCCATCAGTGAGGGGGACAGGGGGAGCAATGAGCAGTTCTTC
TRBJ2-1	TRBD1	few	TRBV7-9	CASSSPDRQAYNEQFF	TGTGCCAGCAGCTCCCCGGACAGGCAAGCATACAATGAGCAGTTCTTC
TRBJ2-1	-	-	TRBV5-4	CASRMGNEQFF	TGTGCCAGCAGGATGGGCAATGAGCAGTTCTTC
TRBJ2-1	TRBD2	few	TRBV7-3	CASSSFQGGGAYNEQFF	TGTGCCAGCAGCTCCTTCCAGGGCGGGGGAGCTTACAATGAGCAGTTCTTC
TRBJ1-1	-	-	TRBV27	CASSLWGAGFDTEAFF	TGTGCCAGCAGTTTATGGGGGGCGGGATTCGACACTGAAGCTTTCTTT
TRBJ2-1	-	-	TRBV2	CASSELRGRGSGDNEQFF	TGTGCCAGCAGTGAATTGAGGGGGCGGGGGTCGGGAGACAATGAGCAGTTCTTC